The table lists the clone carrying this T cell receptor beta chain with a count of one. Its target is not known. In TCRdb, the 5' RACE reads were re-called with MiXCR into one record per CDR3 protein. Of about 520,000 distinct CDR3 sequences listed, approximately 22% were seen once; the top ten hold 0.91%. The data were taken from a study of identical twins. Study-level results: Some out-of-frame alpha sequences were shared by twins, and these showed excess low generation probability.

V was trimmed by 6 bases and J by 7 bases, leaving 13 bases between them. The CDR3 length is 13 residues. Germline V gives CDR1 LNHNV, CDR2 YYDKDF (reference sequence). The same specimen was also included in a second study, on T cells expressing NK-cell markers. This second study says: One of eight sequenced donors was HCMV-seronegative; the other seven were seropositive.

The receptor's source is a woman between 18 and 29 years old in good health. This rearrangement joins TRBV15 to TRBJ2-1; no reliable D call. The sequencing input was CD4+ T cells sorted from blood. The CDR3 loop is CATRTNKGNEQFF. The CDR3 coding sequence is TGTGCCACCAGAACGAACAAAGGGAATGAGCAGTTCTTC.